Described below is a single TCR beta chain sequence and its context. This clonotype was counted at least ten times. Its target antigen remains unknown. Compared with germline, one end of the junction differs, possibly owing to a read error. Library creation used 5' RACE. The sequencing machine was a NextSeq 500. The TCR library protocol attached unique molecular identifiers to individual cDNA molecules to correct for sequencing error and PCR bias. TCR alpha and beta chains were both sequenced, and the abundances of alpha and beta sequences in each sample were closely correlated with each other. In the original analysis: V gene, J gene and CDR3 annotation of TCR sequences was performed with Decombinator V4. TCRs were defined as expanded if a significant change between any two time points was detected under a Poisson model with p below 0.0001. Abundances of TCRs were expressed as counts per million after normalisation to the total number of TCRs sequenced in each sample. TRAV1-2 paired with TRAJ12, TRAJ20 or TRAJ33 defined MAIT TCRs, while TRAV10 paired with TRAJ18 defined iNKT TCRs. A search of VDJdb, accessed on 1 November 2021, was run for TCRs annotated to CMV, EBV and SARS-CoV-2, with TCRs annotated for multiple antigens excluded. The public sequencing data were trimmed at Q25 with fastp and processed into clonotypes with MiXCR by TCRdb, which kept only in-frame beta chains. Every distinct CDR3 protein forms one entry, paired with its most common genes and DNA. The V and J calls come from TCRdb's annotation, not from the publication. The sample has tens of thousands of distinct CDR3 sequences on record, roughly 3.5% of them singletons. The ten largest account for roughly 5.5% of the sample.

The data are from a study of early T cells in non-severe SARS-CoV-2 infection (dated by TCRdb to 2020 to 2022). For the wider study: Bulk RNA from unsorted whole blood was used for TCR sequencing, so alpha and beta chains could not be paired.

A case-control design nested within a healthcare worker cohort in London, UK, was used, with weekly nasopharyngeal swab PCR tests and blood sampling performed. Healthcare workers were recruited during the week of the UK lockdown, between 23 and 31 March 2020, and followed weekly for up to roughly 15 weeks. Including cysteine and phenylalanine, the CDR3 has 14 amino acids. The DNA shown is the 42-base CDR3, in frame from base 1. Per the germline V gene (reference sequence), SSHAT is the CDR1 and FNYEAQ is the CDR2. On the study overall, not on this receptor specifically: VDJdb matching was skewed toward anti-spike CD8 responses and likely underestimated virus-specific expansions, missing private and CD4 specificities.

The sequenced sample consisted of whole blood. The rearranged segments are TRBV7-7 and TRBJ2-7; the D region possibly corresponds to TRBD2 (5 bases align). The TCR comes from an adult who was a healthcare worker with PCR-confirmed SARS-CoV-2 infection or an uninfected control (not recorded which). Here the CDR3 is given as CASSLNLASYEQYF. The bases are TGTGCTAGCAGCTTAAATCTAGCATCCTACGAGCAGTACTTC.